This TCR beta chain was identified during a study of cytomegalovirus exposure and HLA in healthy donors. Study results and caveats: Because they were indistinguishable, some V segments, including TRBV6-2 and TRBV6-3, were excluded. HLA alleles showed associations with around 15,000 TCR beta sequences in a later analysis, at a 0.05 false discovery rate. V- and J-gene trimming in TCR beta was tied to a missense DCLRE1C variant by an analysis performed later. In an earlier analysis, productive rearrangement rates for most beta V segments clustered near 87% or 30%.

Per the germline V gene, CDR1 is MNHEY and CDR2 is SMNVEV (reference sequence). V dropped 3 bases and J dropped 0 bases, with 15 bases sitting between them. The CDR3 runs 18 residues. On this clone itself: The antigen is not known.

The primer mix had 60 Vbeta and 13 Jbeta primers. Repertoires were generated with immunoSEQ multiplex PCR, while TCRdb's copy carries only in-frame clones and drops some. The sample holds about 190,000 clones; 75% to 90% are singletons and the top ten take roughly 2.6%. The source of this sequence is a woman in her fifties or sixties in good health and CMV-seropositive. This chain links TRBV27 with TRBJ1-6, with D possibly being TRBD1 (6 bases). Sequenced: PBMCs. The chain's CDR3 is CASSFHREPSSYNSPLHF. CDR3 in DNA: TGTGCCAGCAGTTTTCACAGGGAGCCGAGCTCCTATAATTCACCCCTCCACTTT.